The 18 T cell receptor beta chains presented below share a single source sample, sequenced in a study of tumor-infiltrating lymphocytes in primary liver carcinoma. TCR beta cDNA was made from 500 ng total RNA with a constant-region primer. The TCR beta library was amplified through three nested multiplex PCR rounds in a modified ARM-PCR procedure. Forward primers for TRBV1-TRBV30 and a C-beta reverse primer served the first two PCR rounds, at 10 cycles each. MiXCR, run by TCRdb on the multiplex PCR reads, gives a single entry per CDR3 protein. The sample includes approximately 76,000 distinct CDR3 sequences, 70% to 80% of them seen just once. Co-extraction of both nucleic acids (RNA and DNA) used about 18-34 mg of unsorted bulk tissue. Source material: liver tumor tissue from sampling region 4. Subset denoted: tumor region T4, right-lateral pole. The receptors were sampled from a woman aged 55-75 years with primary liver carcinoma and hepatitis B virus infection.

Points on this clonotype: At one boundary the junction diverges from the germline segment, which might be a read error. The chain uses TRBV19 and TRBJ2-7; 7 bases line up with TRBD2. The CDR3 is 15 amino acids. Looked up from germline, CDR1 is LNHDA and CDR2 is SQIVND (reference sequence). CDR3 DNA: TGTGCCAGTAGTATGGGTCCTAGCGGCCTCTACGACCAGTACTTC. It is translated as CASSMGPSGLYDQYF. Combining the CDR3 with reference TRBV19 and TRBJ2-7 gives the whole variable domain DGGITQSPKYLFRKEGQNVTLSCEQNLNHDAMYWYRQDPGQGLRLIYYSQIVNDFQKGDIAEGYSVSREKKESFPLTVTSAQKNPTAFYLCASSMGPSGLYDQYFGPGTRLTVT.

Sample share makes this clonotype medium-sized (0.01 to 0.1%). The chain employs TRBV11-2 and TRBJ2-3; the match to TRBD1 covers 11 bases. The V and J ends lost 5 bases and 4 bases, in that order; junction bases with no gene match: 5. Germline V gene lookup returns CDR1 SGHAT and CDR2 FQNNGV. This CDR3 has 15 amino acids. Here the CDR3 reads CASSLDRGLSDTQYF. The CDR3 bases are TGTGCCAGCAGCCTGGACAGGGGGCTTTCAGATACGCAGTATTTT.

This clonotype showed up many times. For the CDR3, the DNA is TGTGCCACCTACCCCCGGACAGTGAGCTCCTATAATTCACCCCTCCACTTT. Amino acid sequence: CATYPRTVSSYNSPLHF. This chain links TRBV6-5 with TRBJ1-6; tentative D call: TRBD1 (6 bases). Trimming removed 10 bases from V and 0 bases from J, with 19 bases in between. This CDR3 has 17 amino acids. Germline V lookup: CDR1 MNHEY, CDR2 SVGAGI.

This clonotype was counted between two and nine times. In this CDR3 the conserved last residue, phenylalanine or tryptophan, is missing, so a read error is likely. CDR3 amino acids: CATLRVSGGETQYL. The CDR3 nucleotides are TGTGCCACCCTCAGGGTCAGTGGGGGGGAGACCCAGTACCTC. The chain joins TRBV7-9 to TRBJ2-5; a possible D gene is TRBD2 (6 bases). There are 14 residues in the CDR3. Trimming took off 10 bases at V and 5 bases at J, with 20 bases between the two ends. Looked up from germline, CDR1 is SEHNR and CDR2 is FQNEAQ (reference sequence).

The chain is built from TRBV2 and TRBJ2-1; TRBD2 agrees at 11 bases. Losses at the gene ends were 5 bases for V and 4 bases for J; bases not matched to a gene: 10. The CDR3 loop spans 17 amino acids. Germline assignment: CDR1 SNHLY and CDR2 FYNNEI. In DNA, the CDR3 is TGTGCCAGCAGTCCGTCTCGGGGACTAGCGGATTACAATGAGCAGTTCTTC. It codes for CASSPSRGLADYNEQFF.

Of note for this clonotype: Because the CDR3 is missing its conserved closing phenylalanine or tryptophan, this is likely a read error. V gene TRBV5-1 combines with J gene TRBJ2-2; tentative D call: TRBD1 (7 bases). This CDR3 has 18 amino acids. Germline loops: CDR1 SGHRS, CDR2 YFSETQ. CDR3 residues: CANSLVFSAGGSTGELFS. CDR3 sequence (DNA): TGCGCCAACAGCTTGGTGTTTAGTGCAGGGGGGAGCACCGGGGAGCTGTTTTCT.

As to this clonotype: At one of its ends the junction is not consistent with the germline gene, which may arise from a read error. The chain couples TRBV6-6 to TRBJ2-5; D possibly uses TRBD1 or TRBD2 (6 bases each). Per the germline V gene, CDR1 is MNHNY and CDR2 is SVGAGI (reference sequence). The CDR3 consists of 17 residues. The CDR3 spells CASSRSQWGAAQETQYF. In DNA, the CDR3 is TGTGCTAGCAGCCGCTCCCAATGGGGGGCGGCCCAAGAGACCCAGTACTTC.

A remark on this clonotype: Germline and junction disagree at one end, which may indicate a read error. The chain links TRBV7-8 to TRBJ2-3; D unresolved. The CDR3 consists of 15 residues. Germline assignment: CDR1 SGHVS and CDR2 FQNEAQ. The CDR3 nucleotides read TGTGCTAGCAGCCGCGACATGGGCGGCACAGATACGCAGTATTTT. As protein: CASSRDMGGTDTQYF.

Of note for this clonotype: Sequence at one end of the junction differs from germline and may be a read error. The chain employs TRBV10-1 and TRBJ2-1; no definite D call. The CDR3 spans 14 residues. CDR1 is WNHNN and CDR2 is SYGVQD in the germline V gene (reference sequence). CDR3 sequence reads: CASSEGISHNEQFF. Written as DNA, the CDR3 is TGCGCCAGCAGTGAGGGGATCTCCCACAATGAGCAGTTCTTC.

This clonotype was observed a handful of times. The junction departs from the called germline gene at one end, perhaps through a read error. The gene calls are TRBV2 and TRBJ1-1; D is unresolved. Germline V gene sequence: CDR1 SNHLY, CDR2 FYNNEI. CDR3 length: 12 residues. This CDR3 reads CASSEVEGEASF. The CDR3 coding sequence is TGTGCCAGCAGTGAAGTGGAAGGAGAGGCTTCCTTT.

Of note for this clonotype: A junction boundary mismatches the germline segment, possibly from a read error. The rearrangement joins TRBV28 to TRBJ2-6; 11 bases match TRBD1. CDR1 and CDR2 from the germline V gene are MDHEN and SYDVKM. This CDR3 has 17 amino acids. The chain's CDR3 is CASSNGQGASGANVLAF. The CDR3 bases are TGTGCCAGCAGTAACGGACAGGGGGCCTCTGGGGCCAACGTCCTGGCTTTC.

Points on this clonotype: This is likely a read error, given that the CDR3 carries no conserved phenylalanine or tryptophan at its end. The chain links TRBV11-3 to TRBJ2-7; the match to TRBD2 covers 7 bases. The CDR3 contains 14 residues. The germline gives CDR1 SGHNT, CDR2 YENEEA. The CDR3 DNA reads TGTGCTAGCAGCTTAAGCGGGCGGGAGCACGTGCAGTACTTA. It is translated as CASSLSGREHVQYL.

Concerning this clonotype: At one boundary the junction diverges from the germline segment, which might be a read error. In DNA, the CDR3 is TGTGCCACCAGTCCCGACAGGGCTACCAACGAGCAGTACTTC. It yields the protein CATSPDRATNEQYF. The genes are TRBV10-3 and TRBJ2-7, with 7 bases lining up with TRBD1. The CDR3 loop spans 14 amino acids. From germline, CDR1 is ENHRY and CDR2 SYGVKD.

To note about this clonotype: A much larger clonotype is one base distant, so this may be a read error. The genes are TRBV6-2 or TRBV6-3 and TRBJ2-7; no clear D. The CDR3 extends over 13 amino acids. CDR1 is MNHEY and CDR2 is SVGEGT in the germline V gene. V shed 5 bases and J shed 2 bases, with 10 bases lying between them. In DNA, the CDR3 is TGTGCCAGCAGTCGCGACGGAGCCTACGAGCAGTACTTC. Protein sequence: CASSRDGAYEQYF.

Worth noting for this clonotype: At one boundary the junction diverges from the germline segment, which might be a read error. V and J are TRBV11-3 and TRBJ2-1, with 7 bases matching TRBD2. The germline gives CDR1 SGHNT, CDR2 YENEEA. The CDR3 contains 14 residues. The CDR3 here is CTSSSGGSSNEQFF. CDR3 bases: TGTACCAGCAGCTCAGGCGGGAGCTCTAATGAGCAGTTCTTC. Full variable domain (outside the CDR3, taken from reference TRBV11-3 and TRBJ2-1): EAGVVQSPRYKIIEKKQPVAFWCNPISGHNTLYWYLQNLGQGPELLIRYENEEAVDDSQLPKDRFSAERLKGVDSTLKIQPAELGDSAVYLCTSSSGGSSNEQFFGPGTRLTVL.

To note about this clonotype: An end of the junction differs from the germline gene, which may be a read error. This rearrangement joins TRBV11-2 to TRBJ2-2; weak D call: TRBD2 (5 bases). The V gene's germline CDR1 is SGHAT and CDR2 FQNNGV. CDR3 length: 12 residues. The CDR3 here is CANTDVAGELLF. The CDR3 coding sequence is TGTGCCAACACCGACGTAGCCGGGGAGTTGCTTTTT.

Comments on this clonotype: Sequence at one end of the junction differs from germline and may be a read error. The CDR3 sequence is CTSSLGVAGVAGAQYF. The CDR3, as DNA: TGTACCAGCAGCTTGGGCGTTGCGGGAGTGGCCGGTGCGCAGTATTTT. The chain employs TRBV5-5 and TRBJ2-3, with 7 bases aligning to TRBD2. CDR3 length equals 16 residues. Germline V gene lookup returns CDR1 SGHKS and CDR2 YYEKEE (reference sequence).

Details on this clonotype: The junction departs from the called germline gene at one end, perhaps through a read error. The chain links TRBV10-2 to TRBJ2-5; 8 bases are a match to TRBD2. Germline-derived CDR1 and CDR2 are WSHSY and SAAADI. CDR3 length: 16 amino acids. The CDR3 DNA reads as TGCGCCAGCAATGAGGAGCTAACGGGAGGGCGAAAGACCCAGTACTTT. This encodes CASNEELTGGRKTQYF.